Listed below are T cell receptor beta chains from one sample, sequenced in a study of identical twins. TCRdb re-called the 5' RACE reads through MiXCR, storing one row per CDR3 protein. The sample carries 350,000 to 450,000 distinct CDR3 sequences, around 20% recorded once. Sequencing was performed on naive T cells sorted from blood. The receptors stem from a man aged 50-60 years in good health. Each CDR3 is given with its conserved first and last residue. Each record gives: clone size, J gene, D gene, V gene, CDR3 DNA, CDR3 protein. A D gene is named only where the DNA matches it firmly. Some rows have no size entry. The others give once, few or many, or a class for an expanded clone.

clone_size: many; j_call: TRBJ1-4; d_call: -; v_call: TRBV30; cdr3_nt: TGTGCCTGGAGTGAGGGCAGGGGAGGTGAAAAACTGTTTTTT; cdr3_aa: CAWSEGRGGEKLFF
clone_size: -; j_call: TRBJ2-3; d_call: TRBD2; v_call: TRBV10-2; cdr3_nt: TGCGCCAGCGCCCAACCGGGACTAGCGGGGGTAGGCACAGATACGCAGTATTTT; cdr3_aa: CASAQPGLAGVGTDTQYF
clone_size: -; j_call: TRBJ2-7; d_call: TRBD2; v_call: TRBV5-1; cdr3_nt: TGCGCCAGCAGCTGGACTAGCGGGAGTTCTTACGAGCAGTACTTC; cdr3_aa: CASSWTSGSSYEQYF
clone_size: -; j_call: TRBJ2-5; d_call: TRBD1; v_call: TRBV4-1; cdr3_nt: TGCGCCAGCAGCCACAACAGGGGTGAGGGGACCCAGTACTTC; cdr3_aa: CASSHNRGEGTQYF
clone_size: many; j_call: TRBJ1-5; d_call: TRBD1; v_call: TRBV15; cdr3_nt: TGTGCCACCAGCGAGGACAGGGGGGAACAGCCCCAGCATTTT; cdr3_aa: CATSEDRGEQPQHF
clone_size: many; j_call: TRBJ2-1; d_call: -; v_call: TRBV7-9; cdr3_nt: TGTGCCAGCAGCTTATTGGCTGAGCAGTTCTTC; cdr3_aa: CASSLLAEQFF
clone_size: -; j_call: TRBJ2-7; d_call: -; v_call: TRBV9; cdr3_nt: TGTGCCAGCAGCGTAGGATTAGATATCGAGCAGTACTTC; cdr3_aa: CASSVGLDIEQYF
clone_size: few; j_call: TRBJ2-3; d_call: -; v_call: TRBV20-1; cdr3_nt: TGCAGTGTCGTAGGCCCTAACCCAGATACGCAGTATTTT; cdr3_aa: CSVVGPNPDTQYF
clone_size: many; j_call: TRBJ2-7; d_call: -; v_call: TRBV20-1; cdr3_nt: TGCAGTGCTAGAGCCCCGGGACACCTCCCCTACGAGCAGTACTTC; cdr3_aa: CSARAPGHLPYEQYF
clone_size: -; j_call: TRBJ2-2; d_call: -; v_call: TRBV11-2; cdr3_nt: TGTGCCAGCAGCTTGGTGGGCGACGGGGAGCTGTTTTTT; cdr3_aa: CASSLVGDGELFF
clone_size: few; j_call: TRBJ2-2; d_call: -; v_call: TRBV7-2; cdr3_nt: TGTGCCAGCAGCTTATCGGACAGAGATTCACCCGGGGAGCTGTTTTTT; cdr3_aa: CASSLSDRDSPGELFF
clone_size: -; j_call: TRBJ2-2; d_call: TRBD2; v_call: TRBV25-1; cdr3_nt: TGTGCCAGCACAAGCGGGGGGGCAACCGGGGAGCTGTTTTTT; cdr3_aa: CASTSGGATGELFF
clone_size: -; j_call: TRBJ2-3; d_call: -; v_call: TRBV12-3/TRBV12-4; cdr3_nt: TGTGCCAGTAATCGCGACGGTCAAGATACGCAGTATTTT; cdr3_aa: CASNRDGQDTQYF
clone_size: -; j_call: TRBJ2-5; d_call: -; v_call: TRBV29-1; cdr3_nt: TGCAGCGCACAGGGCACCCTGAGAGAGACCAAGTACTTC; cdr3_aa: CSAQGTLRETKYF
clone_size: few; j_call: TRBJ2-7; d_call: -; v_call: TRBV7-2; cdr3_nt: TGTGCCAGCAGTCATTATGGGGTAGGGGCTTACTCCTACGAGCAGTACTTC; cdr3_aa: CASSHYGVGAYSYEQYF
clone_size: many; j_call: TRBJ2-3; d_call: -; v_call: TRBV4-3; cdr3_nt: TGCGCCAGCAGCCTGTCCCTTCAAAGTACGGATACGCAGTATTTT; cdr3_aa: CASSLSLQSTDTQYF
clone_size: few; j_call: TRBJ2-2; d_call: TRBD2; v_call: TRBV12-3/TRBV12-4; cdr3_nt: TGTGCCAGCAGGAGCGGGGGGGAATATACCGGGGAGCTGTTTTTT; cdr3_aa: CASRSGGEYTGELFF
clone_size: -; j_call: TRBJ2-1; d_call: -; v_call: TRBV7-2; cdr3_nt: TGTGCCAGCAGCTTAGCAATAAGGTTCCGTGAGCAGTTCTTC; cdr3_aa: CASSLAIRFREQFF
clone_size: few; j_call: TRBJ2-3; d_call: -; v_call: TRBV24-1; cdr3_nt: TGTGCCACCAGTGATGTGGATACGCAGTATTTT; cdr3_aa: CATSDVDTQYF
clone_size: many; j_call: TRBJ1-4; d_call: -; v_call: TRBV4-2; cdr3_nt: TGTGCCAGCAGCCTCGCCGGCCATACAACTAATGAAAAACTGTTTTTT; cdr3_aa: CASSLAGHTTNEKLFF
clone_size: few; j_call: TRBJ2-1; d_call: TRBD2; v_call: TRBV5-5; cdr3_nt: TGTGCCAGCAGCTTGTGGACTAGCGGGGCGGATGAGCAGTTCTTC; cdr3_aa: CASSLWTSGADEQFF
clone_size: -; j_call: TRBJ2-5; d_call: -; v_call: TRBV6-1; cdr3_nt: TGTGCCAGCAGGCCGCCGGGGCGGGAGACCCAGTACTTC; cdr3_aa: CASRPPGRETQYF
clone_size: many; j_call: TRBJ1-1; d_call: -; v_call: TRBV7-8; cdr3_nt: TGTGCCAGCAGCTTTGAGGTAGCAGGGGCCACTGAAGCTTTCTTT; cdr3_aa: CASSFEVAGATEAFF
clone_size: -; j_call: TRBJ2-7; d_call: -; v_call: TRBV2; cdr3_nt: TGTGCCAGCACCTTGGGGGGACAAGGCTACGAGCAGTACTTC; cdr3_aa: CASTLGGQGYEQYF
clone_size: -; j_call: TRBJ1-1; d_call: -; v_call: TRBV12-3/TRBV12-4; cdr3_nt: TGTGCCAGCACCCGCTCGAAAGCTTTCTTT; cdr3_aa: CASTRSKAFF
clone_size: -; j_call: TRBJ2-1; d_call: -; v_call: TRBV21-1; cdr3_nt: TGTGCCAGCAGCAAAGGAAAAGGGAGCGGGAGCTCCTACAATGAGCAGTTCTTC; cdr3_aa: CASSKGKGSGSSYNEQFF
clone_size: -; j_call: TRBJ2-3; d_call: TRBD2; v_call: TRBV12-3/TRBV12-4; cdr3_nt: TGTGCCAGCAGCCCTGGACTAGCGGGGGGAGTGCCAGATACGCAGTATTTT; cdr3_aa: CASSPGLAGGVPDTQYF
clone_size: few; j_call: TRBJ2-1; d_call: TRBD2; v_call: TRBV7-6; cdr3_nt: TGTGCCAGCAGCTTATCGTGGACTAGCGGGATCAATGAGCAGTTCTTC; cdr3_aa: CASSLSWTSGINEQFF
clone_size: -; j_call: TRBJ2-3; d_call: -; v_call: TRBV29-1; cdr3_nt: TGCAGCGCTTTTTCCCCAGATACGCAGTATTTT; cdr3_aa: CSAFSPDTQYF
clone_size: -; j_call: TRBJ2-7; d_call: -; v_call: TRBV6-5; cdr3_nt: TGTGCCGTCCTGGGGGGGGCGGGAGAGCAGTACTTC; cdr3_aa: CAVLGGAGEQYF
clone_size: -; j_call: TRBJ2-3; d_call: -; v_call: TRBV7-6; cdr3_nt: TGTGCCAGCAGAAGTAGCCGGGGTAGAACCAAAGATACGCAGTATTTT; cdr3_aa: CASRSSRGRTKDTQYF
clone_size: -; j_call: TRBJ2-3; d_call: -; v_call: TRBV15; cdr3_nt: TGTGCCACCAGCAGAGATGCCGACGCCACAGATACGCAGTATTTT; cdr3_aa: CATSRDADATDTQYF
clone_size: many; j_call: TRBJ2-1; d_call: TRBD2; v_call: TRBV6-5; cdr3_nt: TGTGCCAGCAGTTTGCGGGAGTACAACTACAATGAGCAGTTCTTC; cdr3_aa: CASSLREYNYNEQFF
clone_size: many; j_call: TRBJ1-2; d_call: -; v_call: TRBV18; cdr3_nt: TGTGCCAGCTCACCAAATCCGGGACGGATTAACTATGGCTACACCTTC; cdr3_aa: CASSPNPGRINYGYTF
clone_size: few; j_call: TRBJ2-7; d_call: -; v_call: TRBV20-1; cdr3_nt: TGCAGTGCTAGAGTCCCCCCAAAGACTAGTCTCCTCGAGCAGTACTTC; cdr3_aa: CSARVPPKTSLLEQYF
clone_size: few; j_call: TRBJ2-1; d_call: TRBD1; v_call: TRBV10-3; cdr3_nt: TGTGCCATCAGTGAGACACAGGGGTATGAGCAGTTCTTC; cdr3_aa: CAISETQGYEQFF
clone_size: many; j_call: TRBJ2-3; d_call: -; v_call: TRBV9; cdr3_nt: TGTGCCAGCAGCGCCACCCCCAGACGCACAGATACGCAGTATTTT; cdr3_aa: CASSATPRRTDTQYF
clone_size: few; j_call: TRBJ2-7; d_call: TRBD1; v_call: TRBV7-9; cdr3_nt: TGTGCCAGCAGCTTCGGGACAGCTGGATTGTACGAGCAGTACTTC; cdr3_aa: CASSFGTAGLYEQYF
clone_size: -; j_call: TRBJ2-7; d_call: -; v_call: TRBV2; cdr3_nt: TGTGCCAGCAGGAAAGGACAGTTCTACGAGCAGTACTTC; cdr3_aa: CASRKGQFYEQYF
clone_size: -; j_call: TRBJ1-2; d_call: -; v_call: TRBV6-5; cdr3_nt: TGTGCCAGCAGTTACTCGGTGATCTATGGCTACACCTTC; cdr3_aa: CASSYSVIYGYTF
clone_size: -; j_call: TRBJ1-5; d_call: -; v_call: TRBV20-1; cdr3_nt: TGCAGTGCTCCAGACAGATGGGACGCTCAGCCCCAGCATTTT; cdr3_aa: CSAPDRWDAQPQHF
clone_size: few; j_call: TRBJ2-7; d_call: TRBD2; v_call: TRBV6-2/TRBV6-3; cdr3_nt: TGTGCCAGCAGTTACTCAAGCCGGGGGGGCCCCGACGAGCAGTACTTC; cdr3_aa: CASSYSSRGGPDEQYF
clone_size: few; j_call: TRBJ2-7; d_call: TRBD1; v_call: TRBV10-3; cdr3_nt: TGTGCCATCAGTGAGTCATCAGGGGGCCCCTACGAGCAGTACTTC; cdr3_aa: CAISESSGGPYEQYF
clone_size: -; j_call: TRBJ2-2; d_call: TRBD1; v_call: TRBV6-2/TRBV6-3; cdr3_nt: TGTGCCAGCAGATCCGGGACAGAGAACACCGGGGAGCTGTTTTTT; cdr3_aa: CASRSGTENTGELFF
clone_size: -; j_call: TRBJ1-1; d_call: -; v_call: TRBV7-2; cdr3_nt: TGTGCCAGCAGCTTAGGGGGGGGCGGGGACACTGAAGCTTTCTTT; cdr3_aa: CASSLGGGGDTEAFF
clone_size: many; j_call: TRBJ2-5; d_call: TRBD1; v_call: TRBV20-1; cdr3_nt: TGCAGTGCTAGTAGGACAGGGGACTTCCAAGAGACCCAGTACTTC; cdr3_aa: CSASRTGDFQETQYF
clone_size: few; j_call: TRBJ2-1; d_call: -; v_call: TRBV5-1; cdr3_nt: TGCGCCAGCAGCCCCACGGTCGGCGGGAACTCCTACAATGAGCAGTTCTTC; cdr3_aa: CASSPTVGGNSYNEQFF
clone_size: -; j_call: TRBJ2-3; d_call: -; v_call: TRBV29-1; cdr3_nt: TGCAGCGTTCTCAAGGGGTTAGCGGCCGATACGCAGTATTTT; cdr3_aa: CSVLKGLAADTQYF
clone_size: many; j_call: TRBJ2-7; d_call: -; v_call: TRBV20-1; cdr3_nt: TGCAGTGCTAGAGGTCGGAGGAGGACCTACGAGCAGTACTTC; cdr3_aa: CSARGRRRTYEQYF
clone_size: -; j_call: TRBJ2-1; d_call: TRBD2; v_call: TRBV28; cdr3_nt: TGTGCCAGCAGTTTATATCAGGGACTAGCGGTGGACAATGAGCAGTTCTTC; cdr3_aa: CASSLYQGLAVDNEQFF